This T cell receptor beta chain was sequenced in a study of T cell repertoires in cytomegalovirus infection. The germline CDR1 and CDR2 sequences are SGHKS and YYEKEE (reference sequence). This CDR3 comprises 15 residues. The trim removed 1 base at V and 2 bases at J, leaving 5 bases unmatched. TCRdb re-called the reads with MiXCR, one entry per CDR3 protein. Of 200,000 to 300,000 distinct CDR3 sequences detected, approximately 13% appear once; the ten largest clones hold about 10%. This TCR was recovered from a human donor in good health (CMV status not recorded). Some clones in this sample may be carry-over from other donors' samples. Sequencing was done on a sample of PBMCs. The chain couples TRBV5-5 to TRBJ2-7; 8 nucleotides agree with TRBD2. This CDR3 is CASSLLLAGPYEQYF. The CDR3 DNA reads TGTGCCAGCAGCTTGCTGTTAGCGGGGCCCTACGAGCAGTACTTC.